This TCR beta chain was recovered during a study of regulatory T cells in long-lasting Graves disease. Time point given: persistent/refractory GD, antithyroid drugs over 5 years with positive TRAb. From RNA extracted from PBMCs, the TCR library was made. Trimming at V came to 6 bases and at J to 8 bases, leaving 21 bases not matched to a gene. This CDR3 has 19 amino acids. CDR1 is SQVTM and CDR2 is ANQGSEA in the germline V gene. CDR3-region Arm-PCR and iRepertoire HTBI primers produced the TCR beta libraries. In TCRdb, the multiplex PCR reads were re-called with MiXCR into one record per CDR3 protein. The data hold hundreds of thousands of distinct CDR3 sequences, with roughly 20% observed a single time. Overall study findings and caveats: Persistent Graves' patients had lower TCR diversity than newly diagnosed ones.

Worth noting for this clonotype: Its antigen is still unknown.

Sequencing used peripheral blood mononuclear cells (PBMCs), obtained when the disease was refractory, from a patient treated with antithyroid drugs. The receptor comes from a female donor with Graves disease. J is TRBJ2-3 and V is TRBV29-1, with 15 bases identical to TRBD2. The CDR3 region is CSVVMGDRTSGRADRTQYF. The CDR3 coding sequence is TGCAGCGTCGTAATGGGGGACAGGACTAGCGGGAGGGCCGACCGTACGCAGTATTTT.